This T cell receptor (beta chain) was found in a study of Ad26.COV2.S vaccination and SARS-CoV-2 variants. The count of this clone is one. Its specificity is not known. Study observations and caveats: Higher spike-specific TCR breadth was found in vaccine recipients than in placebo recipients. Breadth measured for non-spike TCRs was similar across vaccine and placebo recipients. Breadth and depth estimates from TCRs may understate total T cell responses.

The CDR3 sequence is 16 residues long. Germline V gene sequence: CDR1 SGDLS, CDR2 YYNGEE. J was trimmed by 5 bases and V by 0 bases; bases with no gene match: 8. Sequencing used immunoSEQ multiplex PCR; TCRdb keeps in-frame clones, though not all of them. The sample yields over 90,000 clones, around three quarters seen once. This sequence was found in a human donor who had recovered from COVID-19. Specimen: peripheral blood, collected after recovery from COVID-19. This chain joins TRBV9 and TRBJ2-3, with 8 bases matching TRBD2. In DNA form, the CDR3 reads TGTGCCAGCAGCGTAGTCAGCGGGGGAGAAATAGATACGCAGTATTTT. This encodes CASSVVSGGEIDTQYF.